This T cell receptor (beta chain) was found in a study of patients and donors after allogeneic stem cell transplantation. This clonotype was seen more than once but under ten times. One entry per CDR3 protein results from TCRdb running MiXCR on the RT-PCR reads. The sample carries about 74,000 distinct CDR3 sequences, about a quarter recorded once. The CDR3 is made up of 13 amino acids. Trimming pared 3 bases from V and 8 bases from J, leaving 13 bases between. The sequence came from a human donor who was either an allogeneic HSCT recipient or a stem cell or donor lymphocyte infusion donor (not recorded which). It is not recorded whose cells these are; they may come from a transplant donor. The sequenced material came from blood, either unsorted or a sorted T cell fraction (not recorded which). This sequence joins TRBV12-3 or TRBV12-4 and TRBJ1-2; tentative D call: TRBD1 (6 bases). The CDR3 coding sequence is TGTGCCAGCAGTTTTGAGACAGGCTTCGGCTACACCTTC. It is translated as CASSFETGFGYTF.